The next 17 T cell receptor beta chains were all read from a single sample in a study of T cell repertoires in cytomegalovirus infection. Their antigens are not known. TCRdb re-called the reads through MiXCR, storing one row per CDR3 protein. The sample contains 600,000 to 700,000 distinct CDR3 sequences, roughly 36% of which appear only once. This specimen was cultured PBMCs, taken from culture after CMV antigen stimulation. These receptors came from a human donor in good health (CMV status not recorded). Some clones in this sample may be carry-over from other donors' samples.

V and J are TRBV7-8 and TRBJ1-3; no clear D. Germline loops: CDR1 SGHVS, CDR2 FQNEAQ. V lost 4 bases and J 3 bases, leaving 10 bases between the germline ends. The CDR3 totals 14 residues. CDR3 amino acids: CASSSRRDGNTIYF. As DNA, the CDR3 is TGTGCCAGCAGCTCAAGAAGGGATGGAAACACCATATATTTT.

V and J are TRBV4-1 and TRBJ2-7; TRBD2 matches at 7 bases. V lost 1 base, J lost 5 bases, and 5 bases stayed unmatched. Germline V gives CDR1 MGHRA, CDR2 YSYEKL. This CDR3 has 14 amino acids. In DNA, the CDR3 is TGCGCCAGCAGCCAAGTGGGAGGGAAGGACGAGCAGTACTTC. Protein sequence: CASSQVGGKDEQYF.

CDR3 bases: TGTGCCAGCAGCTTAGAATACGCATGGAGCTCTGGAAACACCATATATTTT. Encoded protein: CASSLEYAWSSGNTIYF. This chain joins TRBV7-2 and TRBJ1-3, with no clear D. The CDR3 is 17 residues long. Trimming pared 1 base from V and 0 bases from J, leaving 13 bases between. CDR1 and CDR2 (germline): SGHTA, FQGNSA.

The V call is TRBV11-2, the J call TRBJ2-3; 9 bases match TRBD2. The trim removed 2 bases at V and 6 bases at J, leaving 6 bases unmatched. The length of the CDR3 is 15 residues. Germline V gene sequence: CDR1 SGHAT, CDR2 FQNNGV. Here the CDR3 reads CASSLQRGAPDTQYF. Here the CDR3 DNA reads TGTGCCAGCAGCTTACAGCGGGGGGCCCCGGATACGCAGTATTTT.

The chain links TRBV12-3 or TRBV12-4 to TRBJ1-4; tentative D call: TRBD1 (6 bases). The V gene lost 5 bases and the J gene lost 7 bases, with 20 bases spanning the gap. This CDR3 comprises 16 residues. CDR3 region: CASSLPSGEFGEKLFF. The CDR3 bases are TGTGCCAGCAGTCTTCCTTCAGGGGAGTTTGGTGAAAAACTGTTTTTT.

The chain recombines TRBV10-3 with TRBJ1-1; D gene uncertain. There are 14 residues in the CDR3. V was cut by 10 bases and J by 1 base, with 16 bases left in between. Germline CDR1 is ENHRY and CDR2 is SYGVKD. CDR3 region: CATTPKGPNTEAFF. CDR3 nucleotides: TGTGCCACCACCCCGAAGGGCCCGAACACTGAAGCTTTCTTT.

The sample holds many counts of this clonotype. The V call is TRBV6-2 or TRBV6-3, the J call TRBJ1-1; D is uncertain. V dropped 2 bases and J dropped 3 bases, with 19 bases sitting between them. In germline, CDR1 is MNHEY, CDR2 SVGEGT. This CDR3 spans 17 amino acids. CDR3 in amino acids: CASSYTPATRRYTEAFF. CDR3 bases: TGTGCCAGCAGTTACACGCCGGCAACCCGGAGATACACTGAAGCTTTCTTT.

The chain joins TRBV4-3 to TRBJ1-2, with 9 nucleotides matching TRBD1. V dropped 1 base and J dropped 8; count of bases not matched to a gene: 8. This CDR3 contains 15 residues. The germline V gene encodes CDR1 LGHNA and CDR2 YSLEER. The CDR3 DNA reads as TGCGCCAGCAGCCAAGGAAACAGGGGGCTAGAGGGCTACACCTTC. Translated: CASSQGNRGLEGYTF.

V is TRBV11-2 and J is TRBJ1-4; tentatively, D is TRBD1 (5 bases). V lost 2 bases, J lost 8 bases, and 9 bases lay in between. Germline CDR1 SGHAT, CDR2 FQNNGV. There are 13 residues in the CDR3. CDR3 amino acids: CASSLIWGEKLFF. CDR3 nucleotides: TGTGCCAGCAGCTTAATTTGGGGGGAAAAACTGTTTTTT.

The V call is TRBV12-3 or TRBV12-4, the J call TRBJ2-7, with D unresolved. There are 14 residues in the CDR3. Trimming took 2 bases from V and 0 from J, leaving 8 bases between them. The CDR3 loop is CASSLRPSSYEQYF. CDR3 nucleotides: TGTGCCAGCAGTTTACGGCCAAGCTCCTACGAGCAGTACTTC.

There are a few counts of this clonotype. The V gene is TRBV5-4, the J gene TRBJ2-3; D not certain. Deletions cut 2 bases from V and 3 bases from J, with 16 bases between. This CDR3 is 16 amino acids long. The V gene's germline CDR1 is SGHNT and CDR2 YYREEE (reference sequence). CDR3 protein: CASSFPPATGTDTQYF. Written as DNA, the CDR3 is TGTGCCAGCAGCTTCCCGCCAGCTACCGGAACAGATACGCAGTATTTT. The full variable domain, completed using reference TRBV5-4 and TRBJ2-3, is ETGVTQSPTHLIKTRGQQVTLRCSSQSGHNTVSWYQQALGQGPQFIFQYYREEENGRGNFPPRFSGLQFPNYSSELNVNALELDDSALYLCASSFPPATGTDTQYFGPGTRLTVL.

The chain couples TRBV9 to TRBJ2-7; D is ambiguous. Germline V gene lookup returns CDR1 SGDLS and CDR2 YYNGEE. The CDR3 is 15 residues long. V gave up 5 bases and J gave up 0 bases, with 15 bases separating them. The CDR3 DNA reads TGTGCCAGCAGTATTTCTCCTAGGAGCTCCTACGAGCAGTACTTC. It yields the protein CASSISPRSSYEQYF.

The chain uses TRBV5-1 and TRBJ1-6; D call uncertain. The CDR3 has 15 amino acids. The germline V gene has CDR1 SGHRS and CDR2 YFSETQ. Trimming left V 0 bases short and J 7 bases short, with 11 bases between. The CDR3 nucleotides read TGCGCCAGCAGCTTGGTTCCAAAAGGAAATTCACCCCTCCACTTT. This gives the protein CASSLVPKGNSPLHF. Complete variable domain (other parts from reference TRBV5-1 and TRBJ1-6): KAGVTQTPRYLIKTRGQQVTLSCSPISGHRSVSWYQQTPGQGLQFLFEYFSETQRNKGNFPGRFSGRQFSNSRSEMNVSTLELGDSALYLCASSLVPKGNSPLHFGNGTRLTVT.

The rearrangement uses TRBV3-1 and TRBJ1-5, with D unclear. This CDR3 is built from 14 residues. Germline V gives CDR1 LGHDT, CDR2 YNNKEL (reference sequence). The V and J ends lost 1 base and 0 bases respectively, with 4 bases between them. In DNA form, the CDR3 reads TGTGCCAGCAGCCAAGGAAATAGCAATCAGCCCCAGCATTTT. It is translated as CASSQGNSNQPQHF.

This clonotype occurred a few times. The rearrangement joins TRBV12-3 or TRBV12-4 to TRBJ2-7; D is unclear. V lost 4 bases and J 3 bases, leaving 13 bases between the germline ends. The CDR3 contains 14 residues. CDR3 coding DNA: TGTGCCAGCAGTTCGAACGAGAGGATCTACGAGCAGTACTTC. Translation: CASSSNERIYEQYF.

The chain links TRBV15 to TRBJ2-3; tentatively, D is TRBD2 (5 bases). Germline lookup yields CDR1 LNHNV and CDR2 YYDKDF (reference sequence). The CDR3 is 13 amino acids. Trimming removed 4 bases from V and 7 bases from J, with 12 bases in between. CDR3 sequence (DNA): TGTGCCACCAGCAACCCGAGGGCATATACGCAGTATTTT. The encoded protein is CATSNPRAYTQYF.

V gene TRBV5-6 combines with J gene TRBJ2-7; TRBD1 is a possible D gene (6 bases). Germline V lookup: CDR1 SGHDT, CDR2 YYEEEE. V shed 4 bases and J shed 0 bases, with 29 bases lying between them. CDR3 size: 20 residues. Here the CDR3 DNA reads TGTGCCAGCAGCCCGGGGCCCCCGGGACACACCACAGAAAACTCCTACGAGCAGTACTTC. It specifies CASSPGPPGHTTENSYEQYF.